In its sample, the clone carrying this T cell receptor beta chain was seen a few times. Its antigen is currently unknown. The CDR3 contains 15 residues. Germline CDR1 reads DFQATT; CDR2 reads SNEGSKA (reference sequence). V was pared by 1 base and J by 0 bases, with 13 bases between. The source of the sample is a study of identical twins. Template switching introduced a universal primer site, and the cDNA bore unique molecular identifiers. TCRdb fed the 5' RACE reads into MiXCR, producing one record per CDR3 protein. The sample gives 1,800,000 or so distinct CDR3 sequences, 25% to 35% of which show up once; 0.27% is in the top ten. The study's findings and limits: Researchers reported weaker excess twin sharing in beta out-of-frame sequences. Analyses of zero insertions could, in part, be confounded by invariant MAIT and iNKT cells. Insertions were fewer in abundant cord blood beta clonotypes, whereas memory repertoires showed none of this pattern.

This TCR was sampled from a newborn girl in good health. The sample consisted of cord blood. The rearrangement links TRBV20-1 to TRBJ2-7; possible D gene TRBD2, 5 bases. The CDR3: CSARARAFYSYEQYF. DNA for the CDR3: TGCAGTGCTAGAGCGAGGGCTTTCTACTCCTACGAGCAGTACTTC.